One sample yielded the 6 T cell receptor beta chains listed below, sequenced in a study of blood T cell repertoires in COVID-19. Method: immunoSEQ multiplex PCR; TCRdb's copy keeps in-frame clones and lacks some. Among roughly 130,000 clones, roughly 80% were seen once, and the ten largest hold approximately 1.8%. The sequencing sample was made of peripheral blood. These receptors all come from a man in his sixties or seventies with acute or convalescent COVID-19.

The chain combines TRBV27 with TRBJ2-7, with D possibly TRBD1 on 6 matching bases. V was clipped by 0 bases and J by 1 base, with 7 bases between them. The CDR3 spans 14 residues. The germline CDR1 and CDR2 sequences are MNHEY and SMNVEV (reference sequence). CDR3 in DNA: TGTGCCAGCAGTTTATCAACAGGGTCCTACGAGCAGTACTTC. Translating gives CASSLSTGSYEQYF.

This CDR3 is CASSPIDSLNTEAFF. CDR3 sequence (DNA): TGTGCCAGCTCACCTATCGACAGCTTGAACACTGAAGCTTTCTTT. This chain joins TRBV18 and TRBJ1-1, with D perhaps matching TRBD1 (5 bases). Trimming left V 3 bases short and J 0 bases short, with 11 bases between. Looked up from germline, CDR1 is KGHSH and CDR2 is LQKENI. The CDR3 has 15 amino acids.

The rearrangement joins TRBV18 to TRBJ1-2; 9 bases are shared with TRBD1. The CDR3 totals 15 residues. Germline CDR1 reads KGHSH; CDR2 reads LQKENI. Trimming cost V 5 bases and J 2 bases; bases outside gene matches: 6. CDR3 sequence reads: CASSNQQGANYGYTF. Written as DNA, the CDR3 is TGTGCCAGCTCAAACCAACAGGGGGCGAACTATGGCTACACCTTC.

The gene calls are TRBV18 and TRBJ2-7; D remains ambiguous. Per the germline V gene, CDR1 is KGHSH and CDR2 is LQKENI. The CDR3 covers 14 residues. Trimming removed 4 bases from V and 0 bases from J, with 10 bases in between. CDR3 coding DNA: TGTGCCAGCTCACTACCGCACAGCTCCTACGAGCAGTACTTC. Translation: CASSLPHSSYEQYF.

This sequence joins TRBV3-1 (or the pseudogene TRBV3-2) and TRBJ1-6, with D perhaps matching TRBD1 (5 bases). This CDR3 contains 16 residues. CDR1 is LGHDT, CDR2 YNNKEL, per germline (reference sequence). Deletions cut 1 base from V and 5 bases from J, with 12 bases between. CDR3 in DNA: TGTGCCAGCAGCCAAGTCCAGGGAGGGAATAATTCACCCCTCCACTTT. Translation gives CASSQVQGGNNSPLHF.

This clone has only one observation. The chain carries TRBV7-8 and TRBJ1-5; D gene uncertain. CDR3 length: 17 residues. V lost 1 base to trimming and J lost 0 bases, with 13 bases between them. Germline V CDR1 and CDR2: SGHVS, FQNEAQ. The CDR3 protein is CASSLELGLYSNQPQHF. The CDR3 nucleotides read TGTGCCAGCAGCTTAGAACTAGGGCTCTATAGCAATCAGCCCCAGCATTTT.